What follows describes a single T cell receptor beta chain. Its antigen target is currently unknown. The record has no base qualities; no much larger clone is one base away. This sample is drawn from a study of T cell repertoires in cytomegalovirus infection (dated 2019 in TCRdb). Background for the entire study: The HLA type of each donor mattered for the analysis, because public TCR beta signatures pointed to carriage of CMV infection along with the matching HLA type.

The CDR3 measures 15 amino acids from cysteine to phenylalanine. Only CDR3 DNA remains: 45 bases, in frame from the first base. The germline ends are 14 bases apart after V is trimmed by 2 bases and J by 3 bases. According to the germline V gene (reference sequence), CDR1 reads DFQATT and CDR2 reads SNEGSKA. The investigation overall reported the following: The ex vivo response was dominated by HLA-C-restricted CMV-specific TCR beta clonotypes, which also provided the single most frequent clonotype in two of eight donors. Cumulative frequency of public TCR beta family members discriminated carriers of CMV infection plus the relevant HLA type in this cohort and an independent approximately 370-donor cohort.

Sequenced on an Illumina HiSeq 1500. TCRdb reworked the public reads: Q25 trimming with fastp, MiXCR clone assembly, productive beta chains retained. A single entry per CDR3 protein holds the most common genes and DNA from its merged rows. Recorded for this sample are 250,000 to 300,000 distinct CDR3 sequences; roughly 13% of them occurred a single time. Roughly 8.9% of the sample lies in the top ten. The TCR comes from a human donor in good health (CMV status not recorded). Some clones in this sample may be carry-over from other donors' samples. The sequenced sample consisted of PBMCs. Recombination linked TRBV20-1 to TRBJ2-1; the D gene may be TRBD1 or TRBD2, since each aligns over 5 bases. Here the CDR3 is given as CSARPNQGVYNEQFF. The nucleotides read TGCAGTGCTAGACCCAACCAGGGAGTCTACAATGAGCAGTTCTTC.